This entry describes one T cell receptor (beta chain). Its binding antigen is unknown. Per-base quality was not reported, and no clone a single base away is much larger than it. These data come from a study of blood T cells in healthy people across ages (dated by TCRdb to about 2015). Regarding the research as a whole: In model experiments, template switching captured roughly one uniquely barcoded TCR beta cDNA molecule for every two T cells. Using deep sequencing normalized with unique cDNA molecular identifiers, the study measured how TCR beta repertoire diversity changes with age. Donors were grouped into four age groups: young (average 16 years), middle-aged (less than 40), aged (approximately 58) and long-lived (about 89). To avoid experimental bias, donors of different ages were spread randomly across the sequencing lanes. The study analyzed two additional independent replicas of 1 million unique cDNA reads from the same blood draw for two donors, one aged 18 to 29 and one aged 80 or older.

The library was produced with 5' RACE. The data were produced on an Illumina HiSeq 2500. A second PCR of roughly 6 to 12 cycles was run with a J-beta primer mix and a sample-barcoded 5' primer. Each TCR beta cDNA molecule received a unique molecular identifier from a template-switch 5' adaptor carrying 12 random nucleotides. Each sample yielded at least 2.5 million CDR3-containing paired-end reads. First-strand cDNA synthesis was performed from all RNA using the Mint cDNA synthesis kit, with priming by a TRBC-specific oligonucleotide. After uracil-DNA glycosylase treatment, a first 18-cycle PCR used universal primers M1SS and BC2_uni_R on all cDNA. In the original analysis: For normalization, 1 million high-quality reads were randomly selected from each sample, with every read carrying a distinct molecular identifier. Reads with shared molecular identifiers were discarded instead of being binned into consensus sequences. CDR3 identification, clonotype clustering and error correction used MiTCR with a Q25 quality threshold and the strictest error-elimination algorithm. Lower-bound total TCR beta diversity was estimated with a nonparametric unseen species model using Euler transformation. In TCRdb, the public reads were trimmed at Q25 with fastp and aligned with MiXCR, with productive beta chains retained. Records with the same CDR3 protein are collapsed into one entry carrying the most frequent genes and DNA. TCRdb's processing, not the authors', yielded these V and J calls. The sample includes about a million distinct CDR3 sequences, with 51% observed a single time. In total, the top ten clones hold around 21% of the sample.

Donors were 30 to 45 systemically healthy Caucasian individuals from Russia aged roughly 6 to 90 years. Each donor gave roughly 11 milliliters of peripheral blood, drawn into EDTA-treated Vacutainer tubes. Ficoll-Paque density-gradient centrifugation was used to isolate PBMCs, with at least 7 million obtained per sample. Total RNA, at least 6 micrograms per sample, was extracted from PBMCs with Trizol reagent. The percentages of naive CD45RAhigh/CD27high T cells were determined by flow cytometry on a PBMC aliquot from every donor. Broader findings and caveats from the paper: As age increased, observed TCR beta diversity per million T cells dropped in a roughly linear way, and a significant reduction was already evident by age 40. The CMV infection status of donors was not known, potentially confounding age-related changes in expanded clonotypes. Compared with the aged group, the long-lived group had more naive CD4+ T cells, fewer expanded clones and increased TCR diversity, a pattern suggesting age selection. There was a strong correlation between observed TCR beta diversity and the percentage of naive T cells measured by flow cytometry. Because profiling used bulk unsorted PBMCs, naive and antigen-experienced compartments could not be compared conclusively. Total diversity estimates from one million sequenced T cells were considered lower bounds and underestimates.

CDR1 and CDR2, looked up from the germline V gene, are LGHNA and YSLEER. The V end loses 0 bases and the J end loses 5 bases, and a stretch of 13 bases separates them. From the cysteine up to the phenylalanine, the CDR3 has a length of 16 residues. The only DNA kept is the CDR3, 48 bases in frame from the first base. This clonotype was obtained from a woman aged 60 to 75 in good health. This chain joins TRBV4-3 to TRBJ2-2, with the D gene tentatively TRBD1 or TRBD2, based on 5 matching bases in each. The specimen was blood. The DNA sequence follows: TGCGCCAGCAGCCAAGATCGCGGGCCAGGGACCGGGGAGCTGTTTTTT. It translates to CASSQDRGPGTGELFF.